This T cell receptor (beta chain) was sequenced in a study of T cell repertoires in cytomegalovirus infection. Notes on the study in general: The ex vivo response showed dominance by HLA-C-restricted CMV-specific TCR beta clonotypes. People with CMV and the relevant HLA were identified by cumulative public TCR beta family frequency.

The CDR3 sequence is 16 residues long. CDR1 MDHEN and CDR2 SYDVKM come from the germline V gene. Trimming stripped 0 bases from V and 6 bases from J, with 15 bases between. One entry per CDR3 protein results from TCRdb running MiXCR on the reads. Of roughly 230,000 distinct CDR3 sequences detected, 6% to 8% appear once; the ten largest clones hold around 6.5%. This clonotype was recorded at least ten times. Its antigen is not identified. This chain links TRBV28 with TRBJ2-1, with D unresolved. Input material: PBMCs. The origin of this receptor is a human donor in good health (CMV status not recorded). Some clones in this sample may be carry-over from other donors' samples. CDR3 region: CASSLWRTPPGNEQFF. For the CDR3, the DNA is TGTGCCAGCAGTTTATGGCGAACACCGCCGGGCAATGAGCAGTTCTTC.